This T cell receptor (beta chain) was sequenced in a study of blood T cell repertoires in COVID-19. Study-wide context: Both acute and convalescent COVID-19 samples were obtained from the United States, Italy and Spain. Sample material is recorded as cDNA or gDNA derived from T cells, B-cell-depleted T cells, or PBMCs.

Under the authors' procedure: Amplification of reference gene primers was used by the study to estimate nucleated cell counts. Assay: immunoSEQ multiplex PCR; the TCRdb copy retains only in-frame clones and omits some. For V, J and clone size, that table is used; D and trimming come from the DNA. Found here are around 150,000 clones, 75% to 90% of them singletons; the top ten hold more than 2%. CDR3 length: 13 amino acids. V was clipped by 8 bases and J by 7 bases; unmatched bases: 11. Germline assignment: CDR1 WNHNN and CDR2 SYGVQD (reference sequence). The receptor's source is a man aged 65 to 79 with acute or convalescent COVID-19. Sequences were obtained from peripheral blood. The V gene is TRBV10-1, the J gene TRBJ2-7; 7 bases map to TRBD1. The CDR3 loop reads CASEARTGSEQYF. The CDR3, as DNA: TGCGCCAGCGAGGCCCGGACAGGTTCGGAGCAGTACTTC.